A selection of T cell receptor beta chains follows, all from one sample in a study of T cell responses to AZD1222 COVID-19 vaccine. Some clones are missing from TCRdb's copy, which holds only in-frame ones; the method was immunoSEQ multiplex PCR. The profile covers some 200,000 clones, with about 94% appearing a single time and approximately 1% taken by the ten largest. Sequences were derived from peripheral blood, sampled 28 days after the second AZD1222 dose. These receptors all come from an adult who received the AZD1222 COVID-19 vaccine. Both conserved end residues are part of each CDR3. A D gene is named only where the DNA matches it firmly. Size values are once, few and many counts, or a class for expanded clones, and some rows have none.

D,size,V,J,CDR3,DNA
-,once,TRBV6-2/TRBV6-3,TRBJ2-4,CASSYQKNIQYF,TGTGCCAGCAGTTACCAGAAAAACATTCAGTACTTC
-,-,TRBV18,TRBJ1-1,CASSPPGGGTEAFF,TGTGCCAGCTCACCGCCCGGTGGGGGCACTGAAGCTTTCTTT
-,-,TRBV5-1,TRBJ1-2,CASSLAGRGGYTF,TGCGCCAGCAGCTTGGCGGGGCGCGGTGGCTACACCTTC
-,-,TRBV18,TRBJ1-2,CASSPSASHYGYTF,TGTGCCAGCTCACCATCCGCAAGCCACTATGGCTACACCTTC
-,-,TRBV5-1,TRBJ1-1,CASSWGRTLNTEAFF,TGCGCCAGCAGCTGGGGACGGACCTTAAACACTGAAGCTTTCTTT
-,-,TRBV5-1,TRBJ1-1,CASSLVGYGTEAFF,TGCGCCAGCAGCTTGGTTGGGTACGGGACTGAAGCTTTCTTT
-,-,TRBV4-1,TRBJ1-1,CASSQTGRGPLNTEAFF,TGCGCCAGCAGCCAAACAGGAAGGGGACCCTTGAACACTGAAGCTTTCTTT
-,-,TRBV9,TRBJ2-5,CASSPDGGMRETQYF,TGTGCCAGCAGCCCAGACGGGGGTATGAGGGAGACCCAGTACTTC
-,-,TRBV19,TRBJ2-1,CASSTRIGNEQFF,TGTGCCAGTAGTACCCGTATTGGAAATGAGCAGTTCTTC
-,-,TRBV3-1/TRBV3-2,TRBJ1-5,CASSQDLSQPQHF,TGTGCCAGCAGCCAAGATCTTAGTCAGCCCCAGCATTTT
TRBD2,-,TRBV19,TRBJ2-1,CASSLTSGDPREQFF,TGTGCCAGTAGTTTGACTAGCGGGGATCCCCGTGAGCAGTTCTTC
-,-,TRBV7-8,TRBJ1-5,CASSLGDGVRNQPQHF,TGTGCCAGCAGCTTAGGGGACGGAGTGCGCAATCAGCCCCAGCATTTT
-,-,TRBV11-2,TRBJ2-3,CASSLDRQDTQYF,TGTGCCAGCAGCTTAGATCGGCAAGATACGCAGTATTTT
-,-,TRBV3-1/TRBV3-2,TRBJ2-1,CASSLGTGLGNEQFF,TGTGCCAGCAGCCTCGGAACAGGGTTGGGGAATGAGCAGTTCTTC
-,-,TRBV27,TRBJ1-5,CASSLNGNQPQHF,TGTGCCAGCAGTTTAAACGGGAATCAGCCCCAGCATTTT
-,-,TRBV30,TRBJ2-5,CAWRPGTSEETQYF,TGTGCCTGGAGGCCCGGGACATCGGAAGAGACCCAGTACTTC
-,-,TRBV20-1,TRBJ2-3,CSASMGGGADTQYF,TGCAGTGCTAGTATGGGGGGGGGCGCGGATACGCAGTATTTT
-,few,TRBV24-1,TRBJ2-1,CATSDGAPSSYNEQFF,TGTGCCACCAGTGATGGAGCTCCAAGCTCCTACAATGAGCAGTTCTTC
-,once,TRBV11-2,TRBJ1-1,CASSLVANTEAFF,TGTGCCAGCAGCTTAGTAGCGAACACTGAAGCTTTCTTT
-,-,TRBV23-1,TRBJ1-6,CASSHSWAKSSPLHF,TGCGCCAGCAGTCATTCATGGGCCAAGTCCTCACCCCTCCACTTT
-,-,TRBV10-1,TRBJ1-2,CASSAGVDYGYTF,TGCGCCAGCAGTGCAGGGGTGGACTATGGCTACACCTTC
TRBD2,-,TRBV28,TRBJ2-3,CASSSPAGGTTDTQYF,TGTGCCAGCAGTTCCCCAGCGGGGGGGACCACAGATACGCAGTATTTT
-,-,TRBV7-9,TRBJ2-1,CASNQRLPGKVDEQFF,TGTGCCAGCAACCAGCGGCTACCGGGGAAGGTCGATGAGCAGTTCTTC
-,-,TRBV18,TRBJ1-1,CASSPPDRPMNTEAFF,TGTGCCAGCTCACCACCAGACAGGCCGATGAACACTGAAGCTTTCTTT
TRBD1,once,TRBV6-2/TRBV6-3,TRBJ1-5,CASSRDRGVVQPQHF,TGTGCCAGCAGCAGAGACAGGGGGGTTGTTCAGCCCCAGCATTTT
-,once,TRBV5-5,TRBJ2-5,CASSLVIHPGGETQYF,TGTGCCAGCAGCTTAGTCATCCATCCCGGGGGAGAGACCCAGTACTTC
-,once,TRBV5-1,TRBJ1-4,CASSPLPGAKANEKLFF,TGCGCCAGCAGCCCCTTGCCAGGGGCGAAAGCTAATGAAAAACTGTTTTTT